This TCR beta chain was retrieved from a study of blood T cell repertoires in COVID-19. Study overall: From the United States, Italy and Spain came samples of acute and convalescent COVID-19.

CDR1 is SGHNT, CDR2 YYREEE, per germline (reference sequence). This CDR3 comprises 16 residues. J lost 2 bases, V lost 4 bases, and 8 bases had no gene match. Source study methods: Reference gene primers were amplified, and this amplification served to estimate nucleated cell counts. TCRdb keeps only in-frame clones here, not all; method: immunoSEQ multiplex PCR. V, J and clone size are those of that table, while D and trimming were read from the DNA. Of 65,000 to 95,000 clones detected, around 80% appear once; the ten largest clones hold under 25%. The sequence derives from a woman aged 45-65 years with acute or convalescent COVID-19. Sequenced material: peripheral blood. The chain recombines TRBV5-4 with TRBJ2-1; 8 bases map to TRBD2. This CDR3 reads CASSTPTSGPYNEQFF. CDR3 nucleotide sequence: TGTGCCAGCAGCACTCCCACTAGCGGTCCCTACAATGAGCAGTTCTTC. Filled out from reference TRBV5-4 and TRBJ2-1, the complete variable domain reads ETGVTQSPTHLIKTRGQQVTLRCSSQSGHNTVSWYQQALGQGPQFIFQYYREEENGRGNFPPRFSGLQFPNYSSELNVNALELDDSALYLCASSTPTSGPYNEQFFGPGTRLTVL.